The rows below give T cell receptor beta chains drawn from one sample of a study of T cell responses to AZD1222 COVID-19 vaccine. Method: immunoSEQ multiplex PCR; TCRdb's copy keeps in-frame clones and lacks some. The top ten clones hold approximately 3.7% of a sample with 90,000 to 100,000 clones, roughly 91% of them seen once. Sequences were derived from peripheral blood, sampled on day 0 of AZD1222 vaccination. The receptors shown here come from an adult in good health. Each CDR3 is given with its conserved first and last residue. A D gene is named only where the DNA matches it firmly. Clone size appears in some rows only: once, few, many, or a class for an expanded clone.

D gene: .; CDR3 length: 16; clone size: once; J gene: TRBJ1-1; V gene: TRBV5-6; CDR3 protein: CASSLDNGQVNTEAFF; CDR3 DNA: TGTGCCAGCAGCTTGGATAACGGGCAGGTGAACACTGAAGCTTTCTTT
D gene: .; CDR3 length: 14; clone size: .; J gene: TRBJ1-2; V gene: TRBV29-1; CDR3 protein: CSVEDQTAGYGYTF; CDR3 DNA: TGCAGCGTTGAAGATCAAACAGCCGGCTATGGCTACACCTTC
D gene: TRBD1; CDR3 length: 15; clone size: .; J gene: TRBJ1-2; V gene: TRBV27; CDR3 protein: CASRETGTGDYGYTF; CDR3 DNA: TGTGCCAGCAGGGAGACAGGGACGGGTGACTATGGCTACACCTTC
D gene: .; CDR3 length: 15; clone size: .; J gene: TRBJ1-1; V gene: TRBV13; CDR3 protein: CASSSPDGWGTEAFF; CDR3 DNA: TGTGCCAGCAGCTCACCTGACGGATGGGGGACTGAAGCTTTCTTT
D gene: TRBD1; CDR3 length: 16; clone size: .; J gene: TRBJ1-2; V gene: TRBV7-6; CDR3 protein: CASSPRGQGPYYGYTF; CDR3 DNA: TGTGCCAGCAGCCCCCGGGGACAGGGGCCTTACTATGGCTACACCTTC
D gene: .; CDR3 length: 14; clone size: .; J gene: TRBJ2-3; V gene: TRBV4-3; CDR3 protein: CASSQLGGTDTQYF; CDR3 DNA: TGCGCCAGCAGCCAATTGGGGGGTACAGATACGCAGTATTTT
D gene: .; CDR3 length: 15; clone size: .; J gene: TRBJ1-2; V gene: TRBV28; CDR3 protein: CASSLQGLLNYGYTF; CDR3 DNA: TGTGCCAGCAGTTTACAGGGCCTCCTTAACTATGGCTACACCTTC
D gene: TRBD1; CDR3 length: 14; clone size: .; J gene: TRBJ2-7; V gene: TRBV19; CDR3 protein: CASSGQGAAYEQYF; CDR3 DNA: TGTGCCAGTAGCGGACAGGGGGCCGCCTACGAGCAGTACTTC
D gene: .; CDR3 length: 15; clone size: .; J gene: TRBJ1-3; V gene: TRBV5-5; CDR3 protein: CASSFRGPGGNTIYF; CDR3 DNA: TGTGCCAGCAGCTTTCGGGGGCCGGGTGGAAACACCATATATTTT
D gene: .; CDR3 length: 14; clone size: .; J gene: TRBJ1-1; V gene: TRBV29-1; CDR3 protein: CSVRFRLMNTEAFF; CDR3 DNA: TGCAGCGTTCGTTTTCGGCTCATGAACACTGAAGCTTTCTTT
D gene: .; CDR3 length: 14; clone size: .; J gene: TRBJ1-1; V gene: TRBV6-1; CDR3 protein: CASSEYGEVPRAFF; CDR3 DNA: TGTGCCAGCAGTGAATATGGAGAGGTGCCCAGAGCTTTCTTT
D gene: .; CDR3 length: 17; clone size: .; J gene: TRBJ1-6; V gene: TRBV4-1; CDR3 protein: CASSQDLLWQADSPLHF; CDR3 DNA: TGCGCCAGCAGCCAAGACCTCCTTTGGCAGGCGGATTCACCCCTCCACTTT
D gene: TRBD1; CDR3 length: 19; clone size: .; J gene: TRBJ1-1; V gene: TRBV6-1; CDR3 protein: CASSEYMGSGTGGRTEAFF; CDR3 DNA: TGTGCCAGCAGTGAATATATGGGTTCCGGGACAGGGGGAAGGACTGAAGCTTTCTTT
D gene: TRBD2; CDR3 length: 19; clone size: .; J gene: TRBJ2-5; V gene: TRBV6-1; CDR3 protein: CASSGVSGGAIPSQETQYF; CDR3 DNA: TGTGCCAGCAGTGGCGTTAGCGGGGGGGCCATTCCCTCTCAAGAGACCCAGTACTTC
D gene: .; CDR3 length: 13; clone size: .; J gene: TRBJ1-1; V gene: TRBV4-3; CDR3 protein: CASSQVRVGEAFF; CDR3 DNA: TGCGCCAGCAGCCAAGTGAGGGTTGGTGAAGCTTTCTTT
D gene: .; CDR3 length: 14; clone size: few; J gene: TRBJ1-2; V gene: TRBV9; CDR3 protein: CASSAVRGSYGYTF; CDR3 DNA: TGTGCCAGCAGCGCAGTTAGAGGGTCCTATGGCTACACCTTC
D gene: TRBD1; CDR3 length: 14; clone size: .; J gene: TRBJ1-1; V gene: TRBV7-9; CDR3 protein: CASSLRTGDTEAFF; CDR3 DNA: TGTGCCAGCAGCTTACGGACAGGCGACACTGAAGCTTTCTTT
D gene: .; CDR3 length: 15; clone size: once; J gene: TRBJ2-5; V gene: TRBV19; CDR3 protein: CASSIGDMRLETQYF; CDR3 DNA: TGTGCCAGTAGTATTGGGGACATGAGATTAGAGACCCAGTACTTC
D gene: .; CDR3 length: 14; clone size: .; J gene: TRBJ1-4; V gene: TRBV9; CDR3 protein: CASSPSGQDEKLFF; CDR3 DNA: TGTGCCAGCAGCCCGTCGGGGCAGGATGAAAAACTGTTTTTT
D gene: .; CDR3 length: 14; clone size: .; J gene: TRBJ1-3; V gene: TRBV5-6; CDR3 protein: CASSSIDSGNTIYF; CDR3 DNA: TGTGCCAGCAGCTCGATAGACTCTGGAAACACCATATATTTT
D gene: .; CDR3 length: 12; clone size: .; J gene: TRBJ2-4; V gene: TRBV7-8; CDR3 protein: CASSPAVNIQYF; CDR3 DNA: TGTGCCAGCAGCCCTGCAGTCAACATTCAGTACTTC
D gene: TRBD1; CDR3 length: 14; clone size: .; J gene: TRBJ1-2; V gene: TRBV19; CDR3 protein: CASSPGGQGYGYTF; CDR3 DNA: TGTGCCAGTAGCCCCGGGGGACAGGGCTATGGCTACACCTTC
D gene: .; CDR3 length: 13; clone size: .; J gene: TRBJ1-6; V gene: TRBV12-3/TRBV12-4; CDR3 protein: CASHVRETAKIHF; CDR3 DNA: TGTGCCAGCCATGTGCGCGAGACAGCTAAAATCCACTTT
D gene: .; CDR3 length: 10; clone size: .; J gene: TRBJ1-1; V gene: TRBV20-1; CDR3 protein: CSAMMTEAFF; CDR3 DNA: TGCAGTGCCATGATGACTGAAGCTTTCTTT
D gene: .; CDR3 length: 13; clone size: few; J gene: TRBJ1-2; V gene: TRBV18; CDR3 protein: CASSPRGDRGYTF; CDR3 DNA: TGTGCCAGCTCACCAAGAGGGGACCGGGGCTACACCTTC
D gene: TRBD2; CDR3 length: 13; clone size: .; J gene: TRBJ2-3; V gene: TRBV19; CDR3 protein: CATSAGGADTQYF; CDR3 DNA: TGTGCCACTTCAGCGGGGGGGGCGGATACGCAGTATTTT
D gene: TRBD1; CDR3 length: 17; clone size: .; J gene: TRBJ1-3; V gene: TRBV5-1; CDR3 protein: CASSGTGQGVGGNTIYF; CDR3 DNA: TGCGCCAGCAGCGGAACTGGACAGGGAGTAGGAGGAAACACCATATATTTT
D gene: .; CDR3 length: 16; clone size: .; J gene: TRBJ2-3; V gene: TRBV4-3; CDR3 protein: CASSQDGLAAADTQYF; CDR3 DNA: TGCGCCAGCAGCCAGGACGGGCTAGCAGCCGCAGATACGCAGTATTTT
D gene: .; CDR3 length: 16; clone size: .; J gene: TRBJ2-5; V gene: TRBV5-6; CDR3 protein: CASSSTLTDYQETQYF; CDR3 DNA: TGTGCCAGCAGCTCGACCCTGACGGACTACCAAGAGACCCAGTACTTC
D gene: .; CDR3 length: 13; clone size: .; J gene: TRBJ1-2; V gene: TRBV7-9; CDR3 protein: CASSSNGGYGYTF; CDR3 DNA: TGTGCCAGCAGCTCCAATGGGGGTTATGGCTACACCTTC
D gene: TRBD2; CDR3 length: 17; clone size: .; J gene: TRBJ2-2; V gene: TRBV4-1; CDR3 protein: CASSLFSSGGASGELFF; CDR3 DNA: TGCGCCAGCAGCTTGTTTTCTAGCGGGGGGGCTAGCGGGGAGCTGTTTTTT
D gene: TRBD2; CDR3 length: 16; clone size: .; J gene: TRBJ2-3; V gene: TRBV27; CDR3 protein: CASSSYPGGVVDTQYF; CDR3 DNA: TGTGCCAGCAGTTCCTATCCCGGGGGGGTCGTAGATACGCAGTATTTT
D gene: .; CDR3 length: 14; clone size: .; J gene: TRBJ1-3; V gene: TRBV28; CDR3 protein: CASSSPSSGNTIYF; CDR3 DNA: TGTGCCAGCAGTTCCCCCAGCTCTGGAAACACCATATATTTT
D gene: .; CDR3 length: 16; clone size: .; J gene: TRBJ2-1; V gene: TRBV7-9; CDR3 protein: CASSLGPLGVGDEQFF; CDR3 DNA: TGTGCCAGCAGCTTAGGGCCGCTAGGGGTCGGCGATGAGCAGTTCTTC
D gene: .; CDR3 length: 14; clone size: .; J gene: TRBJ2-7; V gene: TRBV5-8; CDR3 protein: CASSLAGGAYEQYF; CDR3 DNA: TGTGCCAGCAGCTTGGCCGGGGGAGCCTACGAGCAGTACTTC
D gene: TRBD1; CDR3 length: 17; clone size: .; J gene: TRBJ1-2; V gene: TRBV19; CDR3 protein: CASSKDREFNPNYGYTF; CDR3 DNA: TGTGCCAGTAGTAAGGACAGGGAATTTAATCCTAACTATGGCTACACCTTC
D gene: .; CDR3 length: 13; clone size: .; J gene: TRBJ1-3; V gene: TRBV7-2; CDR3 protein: CASSPQRRNTIYF; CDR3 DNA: TGTGCCAGCAGCCCGCAGAGGAGAAACACCATATATTTT
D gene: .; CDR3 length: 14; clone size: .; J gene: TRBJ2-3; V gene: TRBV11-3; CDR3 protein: CASSLVSGTDTQYF; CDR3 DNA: TGTGCCAGCAGCTTAGTGTCCGGCACAGATACGCAGTATTTT
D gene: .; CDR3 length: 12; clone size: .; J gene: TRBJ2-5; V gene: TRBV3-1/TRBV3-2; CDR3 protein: CASSQVRDTQYF; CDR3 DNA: TGTGCCAGCAGCCAAGTTCGAGACACCCAGTACTTC
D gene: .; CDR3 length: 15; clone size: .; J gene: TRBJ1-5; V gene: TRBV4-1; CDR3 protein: CASSQEGGASQPQHF; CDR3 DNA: TGCGCCAGCAGCCAAGAAGGGGGGGCGAGTCAGCCCCAGCATTTT
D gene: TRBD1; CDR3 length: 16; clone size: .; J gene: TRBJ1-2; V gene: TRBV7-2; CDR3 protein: CASSARTGGTDYGYTF; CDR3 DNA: TGTGCCAGCAGCGCTAGGACAGGGGGCACTGACTATGGCTACACCTTC
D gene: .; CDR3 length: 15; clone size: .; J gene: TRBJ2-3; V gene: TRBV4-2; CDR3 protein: CASSQENSMSDTQYF; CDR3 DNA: TGTGCCAGCAGCCAAGAGAATAGCATGTCAGATACGCAGTATTTT
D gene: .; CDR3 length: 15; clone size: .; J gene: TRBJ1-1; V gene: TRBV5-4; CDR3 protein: CASSLAGARLPEAFF; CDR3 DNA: TGTGCCAGCAGCTTGGCGGGGGCGCGTCTCCCTGAAGCTTTCTTT
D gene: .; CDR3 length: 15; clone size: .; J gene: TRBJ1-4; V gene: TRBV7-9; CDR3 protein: CASSPPEGEGEKLFF; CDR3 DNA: TGTGCCAGCAGCCCCCCCGAAGGGGAAGGGGAAAAACTGTTTTTT
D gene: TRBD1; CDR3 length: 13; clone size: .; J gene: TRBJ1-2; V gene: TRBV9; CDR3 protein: CASSLRPRGDYTF; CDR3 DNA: TGTGCCAGCAGCCTTAGGCCCAGGGGGGACTACACCTTC
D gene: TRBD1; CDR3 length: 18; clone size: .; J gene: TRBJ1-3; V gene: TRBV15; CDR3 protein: CATSRAPTGPGSGNTIYF; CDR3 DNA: TGTGCCACCAGCAGAGCTCCGACAGGGCCTGGATCCGGAAACACCATATATTTT
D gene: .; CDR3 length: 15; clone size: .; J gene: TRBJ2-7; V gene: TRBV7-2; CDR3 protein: CASSLDRTTSYEQYF; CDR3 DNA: TGTGCCAGCAGCTTAGATCGGACTACCTCCTACGAGCAGTACTTC
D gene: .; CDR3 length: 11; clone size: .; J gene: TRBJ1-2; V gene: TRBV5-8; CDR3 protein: CASSLDWGYTF; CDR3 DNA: TGTGCCAGCAGCTTGGACTGGGGCTACACCTTC
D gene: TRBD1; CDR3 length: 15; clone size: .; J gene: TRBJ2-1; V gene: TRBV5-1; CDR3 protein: CASSQIQGMGNEQFF; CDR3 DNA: TGCGCCAGCAGCCAAATACAGGGGATGGGTAATGAGCAGTTCTTC
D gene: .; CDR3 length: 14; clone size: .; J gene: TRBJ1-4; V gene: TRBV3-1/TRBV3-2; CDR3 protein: CASSPSGMREKLFF; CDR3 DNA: TGTGCCAGCAGCCCGAGCGGGATGCGAGAAAAACTGTTTTTT
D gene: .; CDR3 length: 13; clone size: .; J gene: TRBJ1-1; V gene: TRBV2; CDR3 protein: CASSDDRRTEAFF; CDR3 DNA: TGTGCCAGCAGTGATGACAGGAGGACTGAAGCTTTCTTT
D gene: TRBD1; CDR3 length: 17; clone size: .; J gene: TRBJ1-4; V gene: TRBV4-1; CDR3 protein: CASSYYPPGQSNEKLFF; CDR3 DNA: TGCGCCAGCAGTTACTACCCTCCGGGACAGAGTAATGAAAAACTGTTTTTT